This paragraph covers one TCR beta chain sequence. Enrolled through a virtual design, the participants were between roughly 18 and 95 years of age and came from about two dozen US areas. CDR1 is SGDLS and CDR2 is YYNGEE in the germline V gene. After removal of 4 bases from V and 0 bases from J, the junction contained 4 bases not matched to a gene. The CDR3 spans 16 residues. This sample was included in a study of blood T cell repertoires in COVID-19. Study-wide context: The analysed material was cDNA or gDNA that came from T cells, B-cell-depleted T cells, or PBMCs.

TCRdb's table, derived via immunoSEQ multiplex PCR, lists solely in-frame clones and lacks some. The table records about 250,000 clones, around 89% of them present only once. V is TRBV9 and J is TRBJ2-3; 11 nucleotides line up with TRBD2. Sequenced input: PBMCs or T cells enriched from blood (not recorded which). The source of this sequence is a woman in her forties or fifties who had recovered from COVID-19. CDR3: CASSSRTSGSTDTQYF. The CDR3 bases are TGTGCCAGCAGCTCCCGGACTAGCGGGAGCACAGATACGCAGTATTTT.